This T cell receptor beta chain was captured in a study of T cells in Graves' hyperthyroidism and ophthalmopathy. This clonotype appeared many times. This CDR3 contains 12 residues. Germline CDR1 and CDR2: SGHDT and YYEEEE. Deletions cut 3 bases from V and 7 bases from J, with 10 bases between. Clinical symptoms, serum thyroxine and TRAb, thyroid ultrasound and orbital computed tomography were used for the diagnoses. Amplification of TCR beta CDR3 regions used RNA as the template. First-round RT-PCR with HTBI primers amplified the TCR CDR3 region. TCRdb itself ran the multiplex PCR reads through MiXCR, one entry per CDR3 protein. The sample has just under 750,000 distinct CDR3 sequences, roughly 32% seen once.

Sequencing was carried out using blood. The receptor was isolated from a woman in her 40s with Graves' hyperthyroidism. The chain employs TRBV5-6 and TRBJ2-5; D is unresolved. The CDR3 nucleotides are TGTGCCAGCAGCTCCCTCATGGTGACCCAGTACTTC. It specifies CASSSLMVTQYF.